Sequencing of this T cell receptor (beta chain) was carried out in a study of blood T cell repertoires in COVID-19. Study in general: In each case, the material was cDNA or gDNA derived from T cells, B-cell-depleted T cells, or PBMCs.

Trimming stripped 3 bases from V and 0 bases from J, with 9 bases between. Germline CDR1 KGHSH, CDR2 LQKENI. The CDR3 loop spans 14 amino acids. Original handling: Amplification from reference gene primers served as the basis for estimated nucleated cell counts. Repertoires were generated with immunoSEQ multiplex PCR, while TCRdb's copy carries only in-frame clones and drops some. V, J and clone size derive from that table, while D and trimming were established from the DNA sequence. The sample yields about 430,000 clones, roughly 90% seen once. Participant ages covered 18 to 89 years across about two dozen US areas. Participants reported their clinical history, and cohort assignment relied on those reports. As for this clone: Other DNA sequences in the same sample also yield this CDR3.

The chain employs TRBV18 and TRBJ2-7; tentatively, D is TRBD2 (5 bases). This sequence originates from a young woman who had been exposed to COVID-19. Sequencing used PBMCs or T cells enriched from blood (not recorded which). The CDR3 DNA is TGTGCCAGCTCACCGCCAACTAGCTCCTACGAGCAGTACTTC. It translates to CASSPPTSSYEQYF.